Each of the 25 T cell receptor beta chains below was sequenced from the same sample in a study of HIV-infected patients and healthy controls. Around 530 ng RNA was reverse transcribed with alpha and beta constant-region primers. Separate chain-specific third strand synthesis with multiplexing indices produced the alpha and beta libraries. TCRdb re-called the 5' RACE reads with MiXCR, one entry per CDR3 protein. Here the sample spans tens of thousands of distinct CDR3 sequences, about 8.5% being singletons. No cell fractionation was done, so the repertoire covers all unsorted peripheral blood T cells. The material sequenced was blood. The receptor source for this set is an adult in good health.

This clonotype qualifies as medium-sized (0.01 to 0.1%). This chain joins TRBV20-1 and TRBJ1-4; a weak D match, TRBD1 (5 bases). Germline CDR1 reads DFQATT; CDR2 reads SNEGSKA (reference sequence). The length of the CDR3 is 19 residues. Trimming took 0 bases from V and 3 from J, leaving 23 bases between them. The CDR3 coding sequence is TGCAGTGCTAGAGATATCAGGGACCTTACCAGCAGGGCTAATGAAAAACTGTTTTTT. Translated, it gives CSARDIRDLTSRANEKLFF.

This clonotype appeared many times. Written as DNA, the CDR3 is TGCGCCAGCAGCTCAAGACAGGGCGAAGAGACCCAGTACTTC. Translation gives CASSSRQGEETQYF. The chain has TRBV5-1 and TRBJ2-5, with 7 bases that match TRBD1. CDR1 and CDR2 (germline): SGHRS, YFSETQ. V shed 3 bases and J 3 bases; nucleotides not matched to a gene: 5. The CDR3 length is 14 residues.

The chain carries TRBV13 and TRBJ2-6; no clear D gene. V gave up 5 bases and J gave up 1 base, with 18 bases separating them. Germline V CDR1 and CDR2: PRHDT, FYEKMQ (reference sequence). This CDR3 is 18 amino acids long. The CDR3 bases are TGTGCCAGCAGCCCCACTCCGTTTATCCCGTCTGGGGCCAACGTCCTGACTTTC. Its translation is CASSPTPFIPSGANVLTF.

This clonotype has at least ten counts. V is TRBV5-4 and J is TRBJ1-6; D might be TRBD1 (6 bases). CDR3 length equals 15 residues. Germline V gives CDR1 SGHNT, CDR2 YYREEE (reference sequence). Trimming took 4 bases from V and 6 from J, leaving 14 bases between them. CDR3 in amino acids: CASSAEGQINSPLHF. As DNA, the CDR3 is TGTGCCAGCAGCGCGGAGGGACAAATTAATTCACCCCTCCACTTT.

This clonotype was counted at least ten times. This rearrangement joins TRBV11-2 to TRBJ1-3, with D possibly matching TRBD1 (5 bases). V was shortened by 5 bases and J by 0 bases, with 20 bases between the two germline ends. Looked up from germline, CDR1 is SGHAT and CDR2 is FQNNGV. This CDR3 comprises 18 residues. In DNA form, the CDR3 reads TGTGCCAGCAGCCCGGGGCCGGGACGTACGATCTCTGGAAACACCATATATTTT. Translation: CASSPGPGRTISGNTIYF.

This clonotype was observed many times. The chain combines TRBV4-2 with TRBJ1-4, with D maybe TRBD1 (5 bases). V was clipped by 1 base and J by 8 bases, with 11 bases between them. The CDR3 sequence is 14 residues long. Germline V gene data show CDR1 as LGHNA and CDR2 as YNFKEQ. CDR3 DNA: TGTGCCAGCAGCCAAGCCCGGGGGGTCGAAAAACTGTTTTTT. This codes for CASSQARGVEKLFF.

V gene TRBV5-1 combines with J gene TRBJ1-5; D may be TRBD1 (6 bases). Trimming cost V 0 bases and J 9 bases, with 16 bases left between them. Germline CDR1 and CDR2: SGHRS and YFSETQ. The CDR3 is made up of 15 amino acids. The CDR3 DNA sequence: TGCGCCAGCAGCTTGGCCGGGGGCCTGATAGGGCCCCAGCATTTT. It codes for CASSLAGGLIGPQHF.

Many counts were recorded for this clonotype. The chain couples TRBV5-1 to TRBJ1-5; tentatively, D is TRBD1 (6 bases). V gave up 1 base and J gave up 0 bases, with 8 bases separating them. Looked up from germline, CDR1 is SGHRS and CDR2 is YFSETQ. The CDR3 has 15 amino acids. The CDR3 spells CASSLTDSSNQPQHF. As DNA, the CDR3 is TGCGCCAGCAGCTTGACGGACAGTAGCAATCAGCCCCAGCATTTT. Filled out from reference TRBV5-1 and TRBJ1-5, the complete variable domain reads KAGVTQTPRYLIKTRGQQVTLSCSPISGHRSVSWYQQTPGQGLQFLFEYFSETQRNKGNFPGRFSGRQFSNSRSEMNVSTLELGDSALYLCASSLTDSSNQPQHFGDGTRLSIL.

In this sample, this clonotype is medium-sized (0.01 to 0.1%). This chain connects TRBV4-3 to TRBJ1-2, with D possibly TRBD1 on 5 matching bases. Trimming took 6 bases from V and 2 from J, leaving 16 bases between them. The germline V gene encodes CDR1 LGHNA and CDR2 YSLEER. CDR3 length: 15 residues. DNA for the CDR3: TGCGCCAGCAGGGAGATGGGGGGGTCCAACTATGGCTACACCTTC. Encoded protein: CASREMGGSNYGYTF.

This clonotype was detected ten times or more. V gene TRBV28 combines with J gene TRBJ2-5; 7 bases fit TRBD2. After removal of 2 bases from V and 11 bases from J, the junction contained 5 bases not matched to a gene. The CDR3 consists of 12 residues. Germline values: CDR1 MDHEN, CDR2 SYDVKM. DNA for the CDR3: TGTGCCAGCAGTTTAATAGGACTAGAGCAGTACTTC. It yields the protein CASSLIGLEQYF.

This clonotype was seen only a few times. This chain connects TRBV25-1 to TRBJ1-2; no clear D. The CDR3 runs to 14 residues. Germline CDR1 and CDR2: MGHDK and SYGVNS. V was cut by 2 bases and J by 8 bases, with 15 bases left in between. For the CDR3, the DNA is TGTGCCAGCAGTGAAGGGGATAGGGCCCACGGCTACACCTTC. Protein: CASSEGDRAHGYTF.

About this clonotype: With a much larger clone just one base away, this may be a read error. The chain is built from TRBV2 and TRBJ2-3; weak D call: TRBD2 (6 bases). Germline CDR1 is SNHLY and CDR2 is FYNNEI. The CDR3 loop spans 16 amino acids. The V end was cut by 10 bases, the J end by 0 bases, with 20 bases between. The CDR3 sequence: CATAKRGGVSTDTQYF. CDR3 nucleotides: TGTGCCACCGCGAAACGAGGCGGGGTGAGCACAGATACGCAGTATTTT.

Of note for this clonotype: Since a much larger clone is just one base distant, this may be a read error. The chain joins TRBV7-6 to TRBJ2-7, with D possibly being TRBD1 (6 bases). V shed 5 bases and J shed 3 bases, with 14 bases lying between them. CDR1 is SGHVS and CDR2 is FNYEAQ in the germline V gene. This CDR3 is 14 amino acids long. The CDR3 region has the DNA TGTGCCAGCAGCCCAGACAGGTTTGTCTACGAGCAGTACTTC. It translates to CASSPDRFVYEQYF.

J is TRBJ1-1 and V is TRBV28, with D uncertain. CDR1 and CDR2 from the germline V gene are MDHEN and SYDVKM. There are 12 residues in the CDR3. Trimming left V 6 bases short and J 8 bases short, with 13 bases between. The CDR3 sequence is CASRALWREAFF. The CDR3 nucleotides read TGTGCCAGCAGAGCCCTTTGGAGGGAAGCTTTCTTT.

The table lists this clonotype with many counts. V is TRBV11-2 and J is TRBJ2-3; TRBD1 might be the D (6 bases). CDR1 and CDR2 (germline): SGHAT, FQNNGV. CDR3 length: 13 residues. Trimming pared 5 bases from V and 8 bases from J, leaving 14 bases between. The CDR3: CASSPDRLGTQYF. In DNA form, the CDR3 reads TGTGCCAGCAGCCCCGACAGGTTGGGTACGCAGTATTTT.

V and J are TRBV2 and TRBJ2-7; D is undetermined. The CDR3 sequence is 13 residues long. Looked up from germline, CDR1 is SNHLY and CDR2 is FYNNEI. V dropped 1 base and J dropped 3 bases, with 7 bases sitting between them. The CDR3: CASSEGRFYEQYF. The CDR3 bases are TGTGCCAGCAGTGAAGGCAGGTTCTACGAGCAGTACTTC.

The genes are TRBV29-1 and TRBJ1-5; D not certain. Trimming removed 3 bases from V and 0 bases from J, with 9 bases in between. This CDR3 has 14 amino acids. Germline loops: CDR1 SQVTM, CDR2 ANQGSEA. Here the CDR3 reads CSVDPSDSNQPQHF. The CDR3, as DNA: TGCAGCGTTGATCCCAGCGATAGCAATCAGCCCCAGCATTTT.

This clonotype was detected many times. The V and J genes are TRBV30 and TRBJ2-3; 8 bases align to TRBD2. Germline lookup yields CDR1 GTSNPN and CDR2 SVGIG (reference sequence). V dropped 4 bases and J dropped 3; count of bases not matched to a gene: 6. The CDR3 is made up of 14 amino acids. The CDR3 sequence is CAWTGGVQTDTQYF. CDR3 nucleotide sequence: TGTGCCTGGACCGGGGGGGTGCAGACAGATACGCAGTATTTT.

This clonotype showed up many times. The J gene is TRBJ1-5, the V gene TRBV6-6; TRBD1 matches at 10 bases. The CDR3 extends over 15 amino acids. Germline lookup yields CDR1 MNHNY and CDR2 SVGAGI (reference sequence). The V and J ends lost 7 bases and 1 base, in that order; junction bases with no gene match: 4. CDR3 nucleotide sequence: TGTGCCAGCACAGGACAGGGGGGGAGCAATCAGCCCCAGCATTTT. It translates to CASTGQGGSNQPQHF.

There are many counts of this clonotype. The chain links TRBV28 to TRBJ1-6, with 7 bases lining up with TRBD1. The CDR3 sequence is 16 residues long. V shed 6 bases and J 2 bases; nucleotides not matched to a gene: 7. Germline CDR1 and CDR2: MDHEN and SYDVKM. The CDR3 bases are TGTGCCAGCAGACTGCAGGGGGGCGCCTATAATTCACCCCTCCACTTT. This encodes CASRLQGGAYNSPLHF. The whole variable domain, filled in from reference TRBV28 and TRBJ1-6, reads DVKVTQSSRYLVKRTGEKVFLECVQDMDHENMFWYRQDPGLGLRLIYFSYDVKMKEKGDIPEGYSVSREKKERFSLILESASTNQTSMYLCASRLQGGAYNSPLHFGNGTRLTVT.

The CDR3 region is CATVPGQVYNEQFF. CDR3 nucleotide sequence: TGTGCCACCGTACCGGGACAGGTGTACAATGAGCAGTTCTTC. This chain links TRBV6-2 or TRBV6-3 with TRBJ2-1, with TRBD1 matching over 8 bases. The CDR3 consists of 14 residues. The V gene's germline CDR1 is MNHEY and CDR2 SVGEGT. The V segment lost 10 bases and the J segment 4 bases; nucleotides outside the gene matches: 9.

Many counts were recorded for this clonotype. The chain has TRBV6-1 and TRBJ1-5; 7 bases align to TRBD1. The CDR3 is 16 residues long. Germline V gene sequence: CDR1 MNHNS, CDR2 SASEGT. J lost 1 base, V lost 2 bases, and 5 bases had no gene match. This CDR3 reads CASSESSTGSNQPQHF. CDR3 DNA: TGTGCCAGCAGTGAATCTTCGACAGGGAGCAATCAGCCCCAGCATTTT.

This clonotype was found many times. The chain couples TRBV6-5 to TRBJ2-7; D gene ambiguous. Trimming cost V 6 bases and J 4 bases, with 13 bases left between them. The CDR3 extends over 13 amino acids. CDR1 is MNHEY, CDR2 SVGAGI, per germline. The CDR3 region has the DNA TGTGCCAGCAGCTCAGTTACGGGTTACGAGCAGTACTTC. Translated: CASSSVTGYEQYF.

The J gene is TRBJ2-1, the V gene TRBV3-1; 12 bases agree with TRBD2. Germline values: CDR1 LGHDT, CDR2 YNNKEL (reference sequence). The CDR3 length is 18 residues. V shed 1 base and J 0 bases; nucleotides not matched to a gene: 4. CDR3 protein: CASSQGLAGANSYNEQFF. CDR3 DNA sequence: TGTGCCAGCAGCCAAGGACTAGCGGGGGCCAACTCCTACAATGAGCAGTTCTTC.

By its share, this clonotype is medium-sized (0.01 to 0.1%). V is TRBV4-2 and J is TRBJ2-1; 8 positions match TRBD2. In germline, CDR1 is LGHNA, CDR2 YNFKEQ. CDR3 length: 15 residues. V trimming: 3 bases; J trimming: 7 bases; junction bases outside the gene matches: 8. CDR3 nucleotides: TGTGCCAGCAGCCAGTACGGGGGGGCCGCGAATGAGCAGTTCTTC. This codes for CASSQYGGAANEQFF.